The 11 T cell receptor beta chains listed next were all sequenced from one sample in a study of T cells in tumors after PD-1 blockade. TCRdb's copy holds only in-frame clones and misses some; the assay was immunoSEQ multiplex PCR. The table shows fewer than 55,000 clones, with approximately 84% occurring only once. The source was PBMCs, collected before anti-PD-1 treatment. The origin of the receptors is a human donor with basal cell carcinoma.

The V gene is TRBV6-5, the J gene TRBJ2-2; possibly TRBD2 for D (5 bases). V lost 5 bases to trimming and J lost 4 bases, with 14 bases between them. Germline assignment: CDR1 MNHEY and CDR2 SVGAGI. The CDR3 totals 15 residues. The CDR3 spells CASSTFIASTGELFF. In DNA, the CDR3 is TGTGCCAGCAGTACCTTTATAGCGAGCACCGGGGAGCTGTTTTTT.

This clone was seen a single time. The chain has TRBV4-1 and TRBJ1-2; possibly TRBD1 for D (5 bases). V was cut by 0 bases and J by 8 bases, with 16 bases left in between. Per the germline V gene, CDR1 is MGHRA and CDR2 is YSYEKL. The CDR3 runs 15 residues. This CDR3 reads CASSQDRQGRWGYTF. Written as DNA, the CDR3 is TGCGCCAGCAGCCAAGATAGGCAGGGCCGTTGGGGCTACACCTTC.

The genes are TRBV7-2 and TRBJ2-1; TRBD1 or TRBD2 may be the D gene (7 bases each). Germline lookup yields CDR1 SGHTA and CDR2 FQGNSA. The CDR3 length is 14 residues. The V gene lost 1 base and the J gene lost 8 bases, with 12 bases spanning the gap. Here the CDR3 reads CASSLVQGGHEQFF. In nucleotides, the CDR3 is TGTGCCAGCAGCTTAGTCCAGGGGGGGCATGAGCAGTTCTTC.

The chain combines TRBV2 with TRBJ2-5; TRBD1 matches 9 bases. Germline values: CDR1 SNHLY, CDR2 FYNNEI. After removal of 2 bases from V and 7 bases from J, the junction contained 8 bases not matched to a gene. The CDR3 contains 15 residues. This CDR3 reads CASSEHLQGAVTQYF. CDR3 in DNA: TGTGCCAGCAGTGAACATTTACAGGGGGCTGTGACCCAGTACTTC.

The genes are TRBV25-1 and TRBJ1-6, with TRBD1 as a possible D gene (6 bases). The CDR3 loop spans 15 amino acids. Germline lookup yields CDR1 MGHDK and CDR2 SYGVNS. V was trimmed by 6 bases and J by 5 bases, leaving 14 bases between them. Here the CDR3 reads CASSEGQINNSPLHF. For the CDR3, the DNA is TGTGCCAGCAGCGAAGGACAGATTAATAATTCACCCCTCCACTTT.

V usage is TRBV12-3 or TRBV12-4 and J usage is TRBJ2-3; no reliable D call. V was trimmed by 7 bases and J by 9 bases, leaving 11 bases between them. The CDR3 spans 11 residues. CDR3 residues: CASTRVGTQYF. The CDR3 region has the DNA TGTGCCAGCACCCGGGTGGGGACGCAGTATTTT.

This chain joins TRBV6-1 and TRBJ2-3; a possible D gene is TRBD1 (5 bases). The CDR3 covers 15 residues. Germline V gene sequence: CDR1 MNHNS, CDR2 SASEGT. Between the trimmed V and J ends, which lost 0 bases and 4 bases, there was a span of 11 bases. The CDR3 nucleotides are TGTGCCAGCAGTGAAGCGGGCAGGGCGGCAGATACGCAGTATTTT. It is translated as CASSEAGRAADTQYF.

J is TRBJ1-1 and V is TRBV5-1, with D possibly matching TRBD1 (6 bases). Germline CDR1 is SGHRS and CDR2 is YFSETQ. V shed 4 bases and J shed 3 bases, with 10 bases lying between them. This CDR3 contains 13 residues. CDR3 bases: TGCGCCAGCAGCCAGACAGGAGACACTGAAGCTTTCTTT. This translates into CASSQTGDTEAFF.

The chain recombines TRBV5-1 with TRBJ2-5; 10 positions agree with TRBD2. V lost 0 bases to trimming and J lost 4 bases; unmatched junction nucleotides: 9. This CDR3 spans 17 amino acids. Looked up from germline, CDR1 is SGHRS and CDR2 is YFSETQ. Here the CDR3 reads CASSLVSASGGAETQYF. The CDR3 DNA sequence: TGCGCCAGCAGCTTGGTAAGCGCTAGCGGGGGCGCAGAGACCCAGTACTTC.

CDR3 sequence: CSAGTGPTDTQYF. CDR3 bases: TGCAGCGCCGGGACAGGCCCCACAGATACGCAGTATTTT. This chain uses TRBV29-1 with TRBJ2-3, with 8 bases fitting TRBD1. Germline values: CDR1 SQVTM, CDR2 ANQGSEA. V lost 7 bases and J lost 2; bases outside the gene matches: 5. The CDR3 consists of 13 residues.

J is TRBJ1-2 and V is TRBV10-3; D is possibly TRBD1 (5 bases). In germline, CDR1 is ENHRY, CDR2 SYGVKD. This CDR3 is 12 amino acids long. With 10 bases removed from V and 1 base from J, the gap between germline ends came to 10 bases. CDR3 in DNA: TGTGCCAGCGGTGGGGGTAACTATGGCTACACCTTC. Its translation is CASGGGNYGYTF.